The 20 T cell receptor beta chains given below trace back to one sample, sequenced in a study of identical twins (dated by TCRdb to 2016 to 2017). Preparation of the library involved 5' RACE. For sequencing, an Illumina HiSeq 2000 was employed. Through fastp at Q25 and MiXCR, TCRdb rebuilt clones from the public reads, retaining in-frame beta chains. Rows matching on CDR3 protein sequence are summarized as one entry with the most common DNA and genes. For this sample there are hundreds of thousands of distinct CDR3 sequences; 20% to 25% appear just once. The ten largest clones capture around 0.48% of the sample. The sample also formed part of further work on yellow fever vaccine responses in identical twins.

Specimen: CD4+ T cells sorted from blood. The receptors originated from a woman aged 18 to 35 in good health.

The chain recombines TRBV10-1 with TRBJ2-7; D remains ambiguous. The CDR3 has 12 residues. Trimming cost V 3 bases and J 3 bases, with 6 bases left between them. From germline, CDR1 is WNHNN and CDR2 SYGVQD (reference sequence). Written as DNA, the CDR3 is TGCGCCAGCAGTGAAGACAACTACGAGCAGTACGTC. Its protein is CASSEDNYEQYV.

This clonotype was counted a few times. The rearrangement links TRBV6-1 to TRBJ2-3; 7 positions match TRBD2. This CDR3 has 15 amino acids. CDR1 and CDR2 from the germline V gene are MNHNS and SASEGT. Trimming removed 4 bases from V and 1 base from J; junction bases left unmatched: 5. The CDR3 nucleotides are TGTGCCAGCAGTGCCCTGGGGGGGGGCACAGATACGCAGTATTTT. The encoded protein is CASSALGGGTDTQYF.

This chain connects TRBV20-1 to TRBJ2-7; D is possibly TRBD1 (6 bases). The CDR3 length is 12 residues. V was clipped by 2 bases and J by 2 bases, with 7 bases between them. CDR1 and CDR2 (germline): DFQATT, SNEGSKA (reference sequence). The CDR3 nucleotides are TGCAGTGCTAGACAGGGGCCCTACGAGCAGTACTTC. Protein: CSARQGPYEQYF.

This clonotype was seen more than once but under ten times. Here the CDR3 reads CASSPPGLAGSSEQFF. The CDR3 region has the DNA TGTGCCAGCAGTCCTCCGGGACTAGCGGGGTCCAGTGAGCAGTTCTTC. The V and J genes are TRBV2 and TRBJ2-1; 13 bases map to TRBD2. V gave up 5 bases and J gave up 9 bases; unmatched junction bases: 10. In germline, CDR1 is SNHLY, CDR2 FYNNEI. There are 16 residues in the CDR3.

The chain couples TRBV28 to TRBJ1-5, with D maybe TRBD1 (5 bases). CDR3 size: 12 residues. Trimming stripped 11 bases from V and 4 bases from J, with 12 bases between. Germline V gene data show CDR1 as MDHEN and CDR2 as SYDVKM. The CDR3 DNA reads TGTGCCGGGGGGACTCAAAATCAGCCCCAGCATTTT. This translates into CAGGTQNQPQHF.

The chain uses TRBV11-3 and TRBJ1-1, with 12 positions matching TRBD1. Germline values: CDR1 SGHNT, CDR2 YENEEA. This CDR3 region has 16 residues. J gave up 5 bases and V 7 bases, and 11 bases lay outside the gene matches. The CDR3 spells CASTWGQGAPRTEAFF. The CDR3 DNA reads as TGTGCCAGCACATGGGGACAGGGGGCACCTCGTACTGAAGCTTTCTTT.

The V and J genes are TRBV3-1 and TRBJ1-5; D might be TRBD1 (5 bases). V gave up 0 bases and J gave up 6 bases, with 9 bases separating them. In germline, CDR1 is LGHDT, CDR2 YNNKEL (reference sequence). This CDR3 is built from 14 residues. CDR3 sequence (DNA): TGTGCCAGCAGCCAAGACAGGGTCAGTCAGCCCCAGCATTTT. Encoded protein: CASSQDRVSQPQHF.

The rearrangement uses TRBV13 and TRBJ2-7, with D hard to call. The CDR3 has 15 residues. Trimming pared 4 bases from V and 6 bases from J, leaving 19 bases between. Germline CDR1 PRHDT, CDR2 FYEKMQ (reference sequence). The CDR3 DNA sequence: TGTGCCAGCAGCTCCTCGGACCCCGAATGTCGCGAGCAGTACTTC. Protein sequence: CASSSSDPECREQYF.

This clonotype was picked up a small number of times. J is TRBJ2-7 and V is TRBV4-1, with a tentative D call TRBD1 (6 bases). The CDR3 totals 14 residues. The germline gives CDR1 MGHRA, CDR2 YSYEKL. Between the trimmed V and J ends, which lost 0 bases and 8 bases, there was a span of 14 bases. This CDR3 is CASSQERRGGKQYF. The DNA for the CDR3 is TGCGCCAGCAGCCAAGAAAGGCGAGGGGGTAAGCAGTACTTC.

J is TRBJ1-1 and V is TRBV20-1; D is uncertain. V lost 3 bases and J 5 bases, leaving 10 bases between the germline ends. CDR1 and CDR2 (germline): DFQATT, SNEGSKA (reference sequence). There are 12 residues in the CDR3. Here the CDR3 reads CSASEGYTEAFF. In DNA form, the CDR3 reads TGCAGTGCTAGTGAGGGATATACTGAAGCTTTCTTT.

This clonotype was counted a few times. The V call is TRBV11-2, the J call TRBJ2-7; tentative D call: TRBD1 (5 bases). The V gene's germline CDR1 is SGHAT and CDR2 FQNNGV. The CDR3 spans 15 residues. The ends were cut back, 1 base at V and 3 bases at J, with 13 bases in the middle. The CDR3 spells CASSLVPQGIYEQYV. As DNA, the CDR3 is TGTGCCAGCAGCTTAGTACCCCAGGGAATCTACGAGCAGTACGTC.

The gene calls are TRBV12-3 or TRBV12-4 and TRBJ1-1, with D unresolved. V was cut by 7 bases and J by 1 base, with 10 bases left in between. The CDR3 loop spans 13 amino acids. CDR3 coding DNA: TGTGCCAGCATCGGGTTGGGGAACACTGAAGCTTTCTTT. It encodes CASIGLGNTEAFF.

The rearrangement joins TRBV20-1 to TRBJ2-1; D is ambiguous. V was shortened by 3 bases and J by 1 base, with 7 bases between the two germline ends. Germline CDR1 and CDR2: DFQATT and SNEGSKA (reference sequence). The CDR3 is 13 residues long. As DNA, the CDR3 is TGCAGTGCTAGCTATCGGTCCTACAATGAGCAGTTCTTC. Protein: CSASYRSYNEQFF.

This clonotype has only a few counts. The chain carries TRBV12-3 or TRBV12-4 and TRBJ2-7, with 8 bases aligning to TRBD1. The CDR3 totals 15 residues. V was clipped by 5 bases and J by 2 bases; unmatched bases: 8. The chain's CDR3 is CASSPGQGWPYEQYF. DNA for the CDR3: TGTGCCAGCAGTCCCGGACAGGGCTGGCCCTACGAGCAGTACTTC.

This clonotype was seen a handful of times. The genes are TRBV10-3 and TRBJ2-3; D is ambiguous. Germline V CDR1 and CDR2: ENHRY, SYGVKD. The V and J ends lost 1 base and 5 bases respectively, with 10 bases between them. There are 14 residues in the CDR3. The chain's CDR3 is CAISEFPAVDTQYF. The CDR3 coding sequence is TGTGCCATCAGTGAGTTCCCCGCCGTAGATACGCAGTATTTT.

This chain connects TRBV24-1 to TRBJ2-7, with 11 nucleotides matching TRBD1. The CDR3 runs 15 residues. V lost 7 bases and J lost 1; bases outside the gene matches: 5. Germline assignment: CDR1 KGHDR and CDR2 SFDVKD. CDR3 protein: CATSAGTGGSYEQYF. In nucleotides, the CDR3 is TGTGCCACCAGCGCCGGGACAGGGGGATCCTACGAGCAGTACTTC.

The chain joins TRBV12-3 or TRBV12-4 to TRBJ2-2; D is ambiguous. The V end lost 6 bases, the J end lost 4 bases, and 18 bases lay between the germline ends. The CDR3 totals 16 residues. The CDR3 region is CASRPRGPWGTGELFF. In nucleotides, the CDR3 is TGTGCCAGCAGGCCGCGTGGGCCGTGGGGCACCGGGGAGCTGTTTTTT.

This clonotype was seen a few times. V usage is TRBV2 and J usage is TRBJ2-1; D is undetermined. The V and J ends lost 6 bases and 8 bases respectively, with 8 bases between them. CDR3 size: 11 residues. Germline V CDR1 and CDR2: SNHLY, FYNNEI. CDR3 sequence: CASSLTHEQFF. CDR3 DNA sequence: TGTGCCAGCAGCCTCACCCATGAGCAGTTCTTC.

Notes on this clonotype: Just one base apart from a much larger clone, this may be a read error. This chain joins TRBV12-3 or TRBV12-4 and TRBJ2-5; 7 bases agree with TRBD1. CDR3 length: 13 residues. Trimming took 6 bases from V and 4 from J; bases not matched to a gene: 5. CDR3: CASSRNRGETQYF. As DNA, the CDR3 is TGTGCCAGCAGCCGGAACAGGGGAGAGACCCAGTACTTC.

This clonotype was detected only a few times. The rearrangement links TRBV20-1 to TRBJ1-3; D gene ambiguous. In germline, CDR1 is DFQATT, CDR2 SNEGSKA (reference sequence). The CDR3 length is 11 residues. Trimming cost V 3 bases and J 0 bases, with 0 bases left between them. CDR3 nucleotide sequence: TGCAGTGCTAGCTCTGGAAACACCATATATTTT. Protein sequence: CSASSGNTIYF.